Listed below are T cell receptor beta chains from one sample, sequenced in a study of monozygotic twins with inflammatory bowel disease. TCRdb reprocessed the 5' RACE reads and keeps a single row for each CDR3 protein, giving no DNA. This sample contains approximately 400,000 distinct CDR3 sequences. Material for sequencing was blood. The receptors were sampled from a human donor with ulcerative colitis or Crohn's disease, or a healthy co-twin of an affected twin (not recorded which). The CDR3 runs from the conserved cysteine through the conserved F or W. Fields, in order: J gene, V gene, CDR3 protein.

TRBJ1-5 TRBV25-1 CASSGDSNQPQHF
TRBJ2-3 TRBV20-1 CSAILANTDTQYF
TRBJ1-5 TRBV7-9 CASSLQGHGNQPQHF
TRBJ2-5 TRBV20-1 CSARDFGRGGGETQYF
TRBJ2-1 TRBV20-1 CSARDPRDKRLSYNEQFF
TRBJ2-7 TRBV20-1 CSVGDGYEQYF
TRBJ2-7 TRBV30 CAWSSIRRREQYF
TRBJ2-3 TRBV30 CAWSVASTDTQYF
TRBJ2-1 TRBV5-1 CASSLGQTEQFF
TRBJ2-2 TRBV9 CASMGYDTGDLFF
TRBJ2-7 TRBV21-1 CASSKARRKEPYEQYF
TRBJ1-4 TRBV6-2/TRBV6-3 CASVRDTATNEKLFF
TRBJ2-2 TRBV15 CATSREGFTGELFF
TRBJ2-5 TRBV15 CATSSLPGTGGQETQYF
TRBJ2-2 TRBV18 CASSPVGQGGTGELFF
TRBJ2-3 TRBV5-1 CASSLRLAGGRPSSTDTQYF
TRBJ1-5 TRBV6-5 CASSYGGTPNQPQHF
TRBJ2-4 TRBV5-6 CASSAGTVAKNIQYF
TRBJ2-1 TRBV20-1 CSARGTSGGNEQFF
TRBJ2-1 TRBV19 CASSIDGGAYNEQFF
TRBJ1-2 TRBV2 CASSAHLGDYGYTF
TRBJ1-2 TRBV15 CATSRDPRAAYGYTF
TRBJ1-1 TRBV27 CASSLTHLNTEAFF
TRBJ2-3 TRBV29-1 CSGRDRGRSDTQYF
TRBJ1-2 TRBV25-1 CASRSTGGDGYTF